What follows are 7 T cell receptor beta chains derived from one specimen sequenced in a study of cytomegalovirus exposure and HLA in healthy donors. The repertoire was sequenced with immunoSEQ multiplex PCR; TCRdb's copy has only in-frame clones and lacks some. Here the sample spans tens of thousands of clones, around 90% being singletons. Sample: PBMCs. All receptors derive from a woman between 18 and 30 years old in good health and CMV-seropositive.

A few counts support this clone. This sequence joins TRBV19 and TRBJ1-2, with 10 bases fitting TRBD1. The CDR3 sequence is 16 residues long. V was clipped by 4 bases and J by 2 bases; unmatched bases: 7. Germline V gives CDR1 LNHDA, CDR2 SQIVND (reference sequence). CDR3 loop: CASSTSGQGGNYGYTF. The CDR3 region has the DNA TGTGCCAGTAGTACCAGCGGACAGGGGGGGAACTATGGCTACACCTTC.

The J gene is TRBJ1-6, the V gene TRBV28; D may be TRBD1 (6 bases). CDR3 length: 13 amino acids. Trimming left V 8 bases short and J 10 bases short, with 15 bases between. Germline CDR1 and CDR2: MDHEN and SYDVKM. The CDR3 is CASRSGERSPLHF. The DNA of the CDR3 is TGTGCCAGCCGCTCAGGGGAGAGGTCACCCCTCCACTTT.

A single count supports this clone. The chain links TRBV2 to TRBJ1-4; D unresolved. This CDR3 spans 16 amino acids. Trimming stripped 2 bases from V and 0 bases from J, with 10 bases between. CDR1 and CDR2 from the germline V gene are SNHLY and FYNNEI. The CDR3 DNA reads TGTGCCAGCAGTGAATACAGCCGGTCAACTAATGAAAAACTGTTTTTT. Amino acids: CASSEYSRSTNEKLFF. Full variable domain (remainder filled in from reference TRBV2 and TRBJ1-4): EPEVTQTPSHQVTQMGQEVILRCVPISNHLYFYWYRQILGQKVEFLVSFYNNEISEKSEIFDDQFSVERPDGSNFTLKIRSTKLEDSAMYFCASSEYSRSTNEKLFFGSGTQLSVL.

This chain uses TRBV28 with TRBJ2-3; D ambiguous. This CDR3 spans 13 amino acids. In germline, CDR1 is MDHEN, CDR2 SYDVKM. V lost 4 bases and J lost 2, with 7 bases in between. CDR3 residues: CASSSTYTDTQYF. The CDR3 DNA is TGTGCCAGCAGTTCAACATACACAGATACGCAGTATTTT.

This sequence joins TRBV9 and TRBJ1-2; D ambiguous. V lost 3 bases, J lost 8 bases, and 17 bases lay in between. The V gene's germline CDR1 is SGDLS and CDR2 YYNGEE. The CDR3 totals 14 residues. The CDR3 bases are TGTGCCAGCAGCGGGCGGGGTGTTGGTTGGGGCTACACCTTC. Protein product: CASSGRGVGWGYTF. Full variable domain (outside the CDR3, taken from reference TRBV9 and TRBJ1-2): DSGVTQTPKHLITATGQRVTLRCSPRSGDLSVYWYQQSLDQGLQFLIQYYNGEERAKGNILERFSAQQFPDLHSELNLSSLELGDSALYFCASSGRGVGWGYTFGSGTRLTVV.

V is TRBV28 and J is TRBJ1-2; tentative D call: TRBD1 (6 bases). V was clipped by 7 bases and J by 7 bases, with 22 bases between them. The length of the CDR3 is 15 residues. Per the germline V gene, CDR1 is MDHEN and CDR2 is SYDVKM. CDR3 sequence reads: CASNPVTGVLSGYTF. CDR3 bases: TGTGCCAGCAATCCGGTGACAGGTGTCCTCTCTGGCTACACCTTC.

The chain is built from TRBV10-2 and TRBJ2-1, with 7 positions matching TRBD1. This CDR3 contains 16 residues. Trimming at V came to 4 bases and at J to 5 bases, leaving 11 bases not matched to a gene. Germline CDR1 WSHSY, CDR2 SAAADI. The CDR3 region has the DNA TGCGCCAGCAGTGCTTACAGGGGAGACAACAACAATGAGCAGTTCTTC. This sequence encodes CASSAYRGDNNNEQFF.